This section outlines one T cell receptor beta chain sequence together with its context. Its specificity is unknown. The record originates from a study of cytomegalovirus exposure and HLA in healthy donors. Broader study findings: Data from an earlier analysis indicated that most TCR beta V segments were productive either about 87% or about 30% of the time. Clonal expansion was found to be greater in HLA-associated TCR beta chains than in equally common others in a later analysis. Across donors, sequencing depth was assumed by presence/absence analyses to be roughly uniform.

It was with 60 Vbeta and 13 Jbeta primers that the PCR ran. Generated by immunoSEQ multiplex PCR, the TCRdb table keeps only in-frame clones and is missing some. In the table there are about 140,000 clones, about three quarters of which are singletons. Germline-derived CDR1 and CDR2 are SEHNR and FQNEAQ (reference sequence). The CDR3 totals 17 residues. V lost 8 bases and J lost 0, with 21 bases in between. The chain links TRBV7-9 to TRBJ2-3; D perhaps matches TRBD1 (7 bases). This clonotype originated in a man aged 40-49 years in good health and CMV-seropositive. The sample taken for sequencing was PBMCs. CDR3 sequence: CASRMAGGSPSTDTQYF. The CDR3 region has the DNA TGTGCCAGCCGGATGGCAGGGGGGTCCCCTAGCACAGATACGCAGTATTTT.